This TCR beta chain was found in a study of regulatory T cells in long-lasting Graves disease. Study findings and constraints: Patients whose Graves' disease persisted exhibited lower TCR diversity than those newly diagnosed. A greater number of public clonotypes (approximately 2,500) was shared by persistent patients than by new patients (just over 950). It was peripheral blood alone, not thyroid tissue, that was studied.

For TCR beta, libraries came from iRepertoire HTBI primers and Arm-PCR of CDR3 regions. TCRdb re-called the multiplex PCR reads with MiXCR, one entry per CDR3 protein. The table includes a few hundred thousand distinct CDR3 sequences, less than 30% detected once. On this clonotype itself: Its antigen is undetermined. Sequence at one end of the junction differs from germline and may be a read error.

The CDR3 loop spans 14 amino acids. Germline V gene data show CDR1 as SGHVT and CDR2 as SQSDAQ. As for time point: persistent/refractory GD, antithyroid drugs over 5 years with positive TRAb. Scientists built the TCR library using RNA that was extracted from PBMCs. The peripheral blood volume drawn was about 9 milliliters, and it was collected into EDTA tubes. This receptor was obtained from a woman aged 40 to 50 with Graves disease. The material sequenced was peripheral blood mononuclear cells (PBMCs), taken when the disease was refractory, from a patient treated with antithyroid drugs. The V call is TRBV7-4, the J call TRBJ2-7; 8 bases are shared with TRBD2. The chain's CDR3 is CASSGLAGNYEQYF. The CDR3 DNA sequence: TGCGCCAGCAGCGGCCTAGCGGGCAACTACGAGCAGTACTTC.